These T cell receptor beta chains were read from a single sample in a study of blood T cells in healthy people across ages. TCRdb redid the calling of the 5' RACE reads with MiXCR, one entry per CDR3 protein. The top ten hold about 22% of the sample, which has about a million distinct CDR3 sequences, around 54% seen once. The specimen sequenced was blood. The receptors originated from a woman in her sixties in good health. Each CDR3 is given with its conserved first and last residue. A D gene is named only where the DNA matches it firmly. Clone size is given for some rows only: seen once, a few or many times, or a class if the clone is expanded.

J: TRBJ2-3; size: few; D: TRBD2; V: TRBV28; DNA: TGTGCCAGCAGCACGAGGTGGGAGGGGAGCACAGATACGCAGTATTTT; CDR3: CASSTRWEGSTDTQYF
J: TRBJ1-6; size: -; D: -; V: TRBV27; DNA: TGTGCCAGCAGTTTAATTAATTCACCCCTCCACTTT; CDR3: CASSLINSPLHF
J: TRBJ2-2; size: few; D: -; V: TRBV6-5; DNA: TGTGCCAGTAGGGGATACACCGGGGAGCTGTTTTTT; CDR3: CASRGYTGELFF
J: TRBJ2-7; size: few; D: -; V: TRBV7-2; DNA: TGTGCCAGCAGCTTAGGGGTCCGCTACGAGCAGTACTTC; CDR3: CASSLGVRYEQYF
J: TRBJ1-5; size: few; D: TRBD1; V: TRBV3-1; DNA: TGTGCCAGCAGCCACTCGCGGACAGGGGGCAATCAGCCCCAGCATTTT; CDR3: CASSHSRTGGNQPQHF
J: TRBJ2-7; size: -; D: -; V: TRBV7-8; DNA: TGTGCCAGCAGCGGCACCTCCTTCTACGAGCAGTACTTC; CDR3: CASSGTSFYEQYF
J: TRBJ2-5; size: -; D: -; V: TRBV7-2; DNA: TGTGCCAGCAGCCAACGAGATACAGGGTGGGACGGGGAGACCCAGTACTTC; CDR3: CASSQRDTGWDGETQYF
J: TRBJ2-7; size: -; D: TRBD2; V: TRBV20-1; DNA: TGCAGTGCCCTAGTGAAGCTAGCGGGCCGCTCCTACAATGAGCAGTACTTC; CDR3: CSALVKLAGRSYNEQYF
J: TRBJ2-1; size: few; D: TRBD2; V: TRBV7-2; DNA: TGTGCCAGCAGTCTAATCGGGACTAGCGGGAGTGATGAGCAGTTCTTC; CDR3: CASSLIGTSGSDEQFF
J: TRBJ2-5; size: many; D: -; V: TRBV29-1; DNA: TGCAGCGTTGGTCTAGGCAGCGGAGAGACCCAGTACTTC; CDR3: CSVGLGSGETQYF
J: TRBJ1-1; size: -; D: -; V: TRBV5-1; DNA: TGCGCCAGTTGGGCGAACACTGAAGCTTTCTTT; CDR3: CASWANTEAFF
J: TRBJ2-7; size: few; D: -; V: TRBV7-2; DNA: TGTGCCAGCAGCTTCTCCGGGTCTAGCTCCTACGAGCAGTACTTC; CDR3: CASSFSGSSSYEQYF
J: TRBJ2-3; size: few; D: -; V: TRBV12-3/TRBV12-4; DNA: TGTGCCAGCCGACCCGCGGGTCGCACAGATACGCAGTATTTT; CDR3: CASRPAGRTDTQYF
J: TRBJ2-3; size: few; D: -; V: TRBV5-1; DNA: TGCGCCAGCAGCTTGGATCCCGGGAGTAAAGATACGCAGTATTTT; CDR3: CASSLDPGSKDTQYF
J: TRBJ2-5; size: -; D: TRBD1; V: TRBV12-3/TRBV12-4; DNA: TGTGCCAGCAGACCGGGACAGGGATATGAGACCCAGTACTTC; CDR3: CASRPGQGYETQYF
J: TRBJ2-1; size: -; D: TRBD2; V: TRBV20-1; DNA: TGCAGTGCTAGAGATAGCCGGACTAGCTCCTACAATGAGCAGTTCTTC; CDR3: CSARDSRTSSYNEQFF
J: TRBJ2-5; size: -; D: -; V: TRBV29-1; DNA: TGCAGCGTGGCTGAAGGAGGAGAGACCCAGTACTTC; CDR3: CSVAEGGETQYF
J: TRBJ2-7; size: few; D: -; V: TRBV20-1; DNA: TGCAGTGCTCAAACTGGCGGACCCTACTACGAGCAGTACTTC; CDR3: CSAQTGGPYYEQYF
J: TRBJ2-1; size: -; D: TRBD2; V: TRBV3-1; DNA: TGTGCCAGCAGCCACGGTACTAGCGGACCCGACAATGAGCAGTTCTTC; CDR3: CASSHGTSGPDNEQFF
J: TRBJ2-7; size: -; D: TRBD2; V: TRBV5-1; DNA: TGCGCCAGCAGCCTCGGACTAGCCACGGAGCAGTACTTC; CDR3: CASSLGLATEQYF
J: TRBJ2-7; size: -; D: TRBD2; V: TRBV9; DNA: TGTGCCAGCAGCGCCGGACTAGTGTCGGGAGAGCAGTACTTC; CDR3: CASSAGLVSGEQYF
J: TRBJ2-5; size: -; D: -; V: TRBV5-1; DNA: TGCGCCAGCAGCTTATCTGAATTCGAGACCCAGTACTTC; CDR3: CASSLSEFETQYF
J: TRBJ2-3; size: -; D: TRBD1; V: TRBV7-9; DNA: TGTGCCAGCGGGGACAGGACCGGATCTAGCACAGATACGCAGTATTTT; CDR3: CASGDRTGSSTDTQYF
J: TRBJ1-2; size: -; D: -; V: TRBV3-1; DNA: TGTGCCAGCAGCCAAGAACAGGGTAGAGTGGGCGGCTACACCTTC; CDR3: CASSQEQGRVGGYTF